This TCR beta chain was sequenced for a study of blood T cell repertoires in COVID-19. Study-level information: Whether acute or convalescent, the COVID-19 samples came from the United States, Italy and Spain. PBMCs, B-cell-depleted T cells, or T cells provided the cDNA or gDNA that made up the material.

The CDR3 is 14 amino acids. V dropped 0 bases and J dropped 7; count of bases not matched to a gene: 6. Looked up from germline, CDR1 is SGHDN and CDR2 is FVKESK. In the original processing: Researchers report that nucleated cell counts were estimated from reference gene primer amplification. The method was immunoSEQ multiplex PCR; TCRdb's version includes in-frame clones alone and lacks a portion of them. The V and J calls and clone size were taken over from that table, and D and trimming were inferred from the DNA. The sample shows roughly 66,000 clones, approximately 80% of them seen only once. The source is a man aged 60 to 75 with acute or convalescent COVID-19. The chain carries TRBV14 and TRBJ2-7; TRBD2 matches at 7 bases. The specimen sequenced was peripheral blood. The CDR3 DNA reads TGTGCCAGCAGCCAAGATCACGGGAGGAGGGAGCAGTACTTC. Protein sequence: CASSQDHGRREQYF.